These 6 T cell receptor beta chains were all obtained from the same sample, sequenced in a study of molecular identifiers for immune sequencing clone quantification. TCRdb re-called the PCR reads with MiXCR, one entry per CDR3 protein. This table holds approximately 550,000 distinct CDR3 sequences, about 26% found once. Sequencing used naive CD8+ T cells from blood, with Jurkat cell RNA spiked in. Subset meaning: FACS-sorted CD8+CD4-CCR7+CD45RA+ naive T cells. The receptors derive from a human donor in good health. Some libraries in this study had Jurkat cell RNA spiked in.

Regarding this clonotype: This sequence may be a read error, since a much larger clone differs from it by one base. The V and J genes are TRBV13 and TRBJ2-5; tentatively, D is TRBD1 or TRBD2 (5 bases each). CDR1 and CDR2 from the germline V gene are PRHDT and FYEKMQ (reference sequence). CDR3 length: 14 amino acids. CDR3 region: CAGSLTGPQETQYF. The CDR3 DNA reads TGTGCCGGCAGCTTGACGGGACCCCAAGAGACCCAGTACTTC.

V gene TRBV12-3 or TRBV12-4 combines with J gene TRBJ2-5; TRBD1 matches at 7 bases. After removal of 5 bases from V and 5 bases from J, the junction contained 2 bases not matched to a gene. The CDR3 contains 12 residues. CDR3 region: CASSLQGETQYF. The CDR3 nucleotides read TGTGCCAGCAGTCTACAGGGGGAGACCCAGTACTTC.

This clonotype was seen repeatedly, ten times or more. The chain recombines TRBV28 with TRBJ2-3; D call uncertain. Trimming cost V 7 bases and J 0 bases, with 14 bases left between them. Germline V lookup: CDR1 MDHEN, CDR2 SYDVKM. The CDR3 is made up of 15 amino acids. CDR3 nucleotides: TGTGCCAGCACCTGGGCAGGTGAGAGCACAGATACGCAGTATTTT. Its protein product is CASTWAGESTDTQYF.

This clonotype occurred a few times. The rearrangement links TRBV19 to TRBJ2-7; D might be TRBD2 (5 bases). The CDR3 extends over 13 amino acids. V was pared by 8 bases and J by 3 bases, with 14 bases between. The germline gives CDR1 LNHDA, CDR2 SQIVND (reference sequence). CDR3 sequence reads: CASCDGGCYEQYF. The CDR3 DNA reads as TGTGCCAGTTGCGACGGAGGATGCTACGAGCAGTACTTC.

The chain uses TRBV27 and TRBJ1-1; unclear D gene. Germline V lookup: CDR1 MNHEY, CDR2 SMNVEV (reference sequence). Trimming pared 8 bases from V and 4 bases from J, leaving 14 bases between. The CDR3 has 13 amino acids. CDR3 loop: CASGFQAATEAFF. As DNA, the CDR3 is TGTGCCAGCGGATTTCAAGCGGCCACTGAAGCTTTCTTT.

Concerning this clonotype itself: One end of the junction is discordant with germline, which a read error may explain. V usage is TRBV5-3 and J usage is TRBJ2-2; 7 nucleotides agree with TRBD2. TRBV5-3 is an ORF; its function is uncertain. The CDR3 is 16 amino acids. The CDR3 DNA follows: TGTGCCAGCAGCTTTTGGCGGGGGACCTACACCGGGGAGCTGTTTTTT. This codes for CASSFWRGTYTGELFF.